This is a list of T cell receptor beta chains from one sample in a study of graft-versus-host responses after intestinal transplantation. The repertoire was sequenced with immunoSEQ multiplex PCR; TCRdb's copy has only in-frame clones and lacks some. The data contain around 71,000 clones, just under 95% of them singletons. The sequencing used bone marrow, collected almost 750 days after intestinal transplantation. These receptors were obtained from a human patient who received an intestinal transplant, so some T cells may come from the graft donor. CDR3s include the opening cysteine and the closing phenylalanine or tryptophan. The order of the fields is D gene, J gene, V gene, clone size, CDR3 protein, CDR3 DNA. D genes are given only for firm matches. Clone size is given for some rows only: seen once, a few or many times, or a class if the clone is expanded.

d_gene: NA; j_gene: TRBJ1-1; v_gene: TRBV6-5; abundance: NA; CDR3aa: CASSVFSGEAFF; CDR3nt: TGTGCCAGCAGCGTATTCTCAGGGGAAGCTTTCTTT
d_gene: TRBD1; j_gene: TRBJ1-6; v_gene: TRBV27; abundance: NA; CDR3aa: CASSSGTGGNSPLHF; CDR3nt: TGTGCCAGCAGTTCCGGGACAGGGGGAAATTCACCCCTCCACTTT
d_gene: NA; j_gene: TRBJ2-6; v_gene: TRBV19; abundance: NA; CDR3aa: CASTHPRERSGANVLTF; CDR3nt: TGTGCCAGTACCCATCCCAGAGAACGCTCTGGGGCCAACGTCCTGACTTTC
d_gene: NA; j_gene: TRBJ1-2; v_gene: TRBV5-4; abundance: NA; CDR3aa: CASSDSDYGYTF; CDR3nt: TGTGCCAGCAGCGACAGTGACTATGGCTACACCTTC
d_gene: NA; j_gene: TRBJ1-1; v_gene: TRBV19; abundance: NA; CDR3aa: CASSMRRGNTEAFF; CDR3nt: TGTGCCAGTAGTATGCGCAGGGGGAACACTGAAGCTTTCTTT
d_gene: TRBD1; j_gene: TRBJ1-6; v_gene: TRBV6-4; abundance: NA; CDR3aa: CASSDSTGGNSPLHF; CDR3nt: TGTGCCAGCAGTGACTCGACAGGGGGCAATTCACCCCTCCACTTT
d_gene: NA; j_gene: TRBJ2-1; v_gene: TRBV9; abundance: few; CDR3aa: CASSVAGGSYNEQFF; CDR3nt: TGTGCCAGCAGCGTAGCTGGTGGCTCCTACAATGAGCAGTTCTTC
d_gene: TRBD1; j_gene: TRBJ2-3; v_gene: TRBV7-6; abundance: NA; CDR3aa: CASSYRGDTQYF; CDR3nt: TGTGCCAGCAGCTACAGGGGCGATACGCAGTATTTT
d_gene: NA; j_gene: TRBJ2-3; v_gene: TRBV4-1; abundance: once; CDR3aa: CASSPLGTTDTQYF; CDR3nt: TGCGCCAGCAGCCCTCTAGGAACCACAGATACGCAGTATTTT
d_gene: TRBD2; j_gene: TRBJ2-1; v_gene: TRBV19; abundance: NA; CDR3aa: CASSIAGVYNEQFF; CDR3nt: TGTGCCAGTTCGATAGCGGGAGTGTACAATGAGCAGTTCTTC
d_gene: TRBD2; j_gene: TRBJ2-3; v_gene: TRBV2; abundance: NA; CDR3aa: CASSLLLAGGLVGDTQYF; CDR3nt: TGTGCCAGCAGCCTCTTACTAGCGGGAGGTTTAGTAGGAGATACGCAGTATTTT
d_gene: NA; j_gene: TRBJ2-7; v_gene: TRBV7-2; abundance: NA; CDR3aa: CASSLAQPNGDEQYF; CDR3nt: TGTGCCAGCAGCTTAGCGCAGCCAAATGGTGACGAGCAGTACTTC
d_gene: NA; j_gene: TRBJ2-5; v_gene: TRBV5-4; abundance: NA; CDR3aa: CASSSERAPGETQYF; CDR3nt: TGTGCCAGCAGCAGCGAGCGGGCCCCGGGAGAGACCCAGTACTTC
d_gene: NA; j_gene: TRBJ2-7; v_gene: TRBV15; abundance: NA; CDR3aa: CATSTPYEQYF; CDR3nt: TGTGCCACCAGCACTCCATACGAGCAGTACTTC
d_gene: NA; j_gene: TRBJ1-1; v_gene: TRBV4-1; abundance: NA; CDR3aa: CASSQVSPNTEAFF; CDR3nt: TGCGCCAGCAGCCAGGTGAGTCCGAACACTGAAGCTTTCTTT
d_gene: TRBD1; j_gene: TRBJ2-7; v_gene: TRBV16; abundance: NA; CDR3aa: CASSHRDRGVYEQYF; CDR3nt: TGTGCCAGCAGCCACCGGGACAGGGGTGTTTACGAGCAGTACTTC
d_gene: TRBD1; j_gene: TRBJ1-2; v_gene: TRBV29-1; abundance: NA; CDR3aa: CSVGEGGGNYGYTF; CDR3nt: TGCAGCGTTGGTGAAGGGGGCGGTAACTATGGCTACACCTTC
d_gene: NA; j_gene: TRBJ1-3; v_gene: TRBV28; abundance: NA; CDR3aa: CASLGDVWGHSGNTIYF; CDR3nt: TGTGCCAGCCTGGGGGATGTCTGGGGCCACTCTGGAAACACCATATATTTT
d_gene: NA; j_gene: TRBJ1-1; v_gene: TRBV6-6; abundance: once; CDR3aa: CASSYSPDSNTEAFF; CDR3nt: TGTGCCAGCAGTTACTCACCGGACTCGAACACTGAAGCTTTCTTT
d_gene: NA; j_gene: TRBJ2-5; v_gene: TRBV6-5; abundance: NA; CDR3aa: CASRITGNQETQYF; CDR3nt: TGTGCCAGCAGGATCACAGGGAACCAAGAGACCCAGTACTTC
d_gene: TRBD1; j_gene: TRBJ1-5; v_gene: TRBV15; abundance: NA; CDR3aa: CATSTDRDRNQPQHF; CDR3nt: TGTGCCACCAGCACAGACCGGGACAGAAATCAGCCCCAGCATTTT
d_gene: TRBD1; j_gene: TRBJ1-5; v_gene: TRBV27; abundance: NA; CDR3aa: CASRPTGTGYNQPQHF; CDR3nt: TGTGCCAGCAGGCCCACTGGGACAGGGTACAATCAGCCCCAGCATTTT
d_gene: NA; j_gene: TRBJ2-5; v_gene: TRBV6-6; abundance: NA; CDR3aa: CASSYSVLGETQYF; CDR3nt: TGTGCCAGCAGTTACTCGGTCCTGGGAGAGACCCAGTACTTC
d_gene: TRBD1; j_gene: TRBJ1-2; v_gene: TRBV6-5; abundance: NA; CDR3aa: CAIRPGTGRGYTF; CDR3nt: TGTGCCATCCGTCCCGGGACAGGGAGAGGCTACACCTTC
d_gene: NA; j_gene: TRBJ2-7; v_gene: TRBV4-1; abundance: NA; CDR3aa: CASSLELRLEQYF; CDR3nt: TGCGCCAGCAGCCTAGAACTACGCCTCGAGCAGTACTTC
d_gene: TRBD1; j_gene: TRBJ1-2; v_gene: TRBV9; abundance: NA; CDR3aa: CASSVARQGDFYGYTF; CDR3nt: TGTGCCAGCAGCGTAGCTCGACAGGGAGACTTCTATGGCTACACCTTC
d_gene: TRBD1; j_gene: TRBJ1-4; v_gene: TRBV19; abundance: NA; CDR3aa: CASRPGQRNEKLFF; CDR3nt: TGTGCCAGTAGGCCGGGACAGAGGAATGAAAAACTGTTTTTT
d_gene: NA; j_gene: TRBJ2-7; v_gene: TRBV7-5; abundance: NA; CDR3aa: CVRSLGQGANEQYF; CDR3nt: TGTGTCAGAAGCTTAGGACAGGGGGCCAACGAGCAGTACTTC
d_gene: TRBD1; j_gene: TRBJ2-5; v_gene: TRBV28; abundance: NA; CDR3aa: CASSFYQGASAPQETQYF; CDR3nt: TGTGCCAGCAGTTTTTATCAGGGGGCGTCGGCGCCCCAAGAGACCCAGTACTTC
d_gene: NA; j_gene: TRBJ1-1; v_gene: TRBV2; abundance: NA; CDR3aa: CASRGQRMNTEAFF; CDR3nt: TGTGCCAGCAGAGGACAGCGAATGAACACTGAAGCTTTCTTT
d_gene: NA; j_gene: TRBJ1-2; v_gene: TRBV5-4; abundance: few; CDR3aa: CASSYDDYGYTF; CDR3nt: TGTGCCAGCAGCTATGACGACTATGGCTACACCTTC
d_gene: NA; j_gene: TRBJ1-4; v_gene: TRBV5-1; abundance: once; CDR3aa: CASSPRGTEKLFF; CDR3nt: TGCGCCAGCAGCCCACGAGGGACTGAAAAACTGTTTTTT
d_gene: NA; j_gene: TRBJ2-7; v_gene: TRBV10-1; abundance: NA; CDR3aa: CARGTIRNLYEQYF; CDR3nt: TGCGCCCGAGGGACGATACGGAACCTCTACGAGCAGTACTTC
d_gene: TRBD1; j_gene: TRBJ2-7; v_gene: TRBV2; abundance: NA; CDR3aa: CASSAQDRAGPYEQYF; CDR3nt: TGTGCCAGCAGTGCCCAGGACAGGGCTGGGCCCTACGAGCAGTACTTC
d_gene: TRBD2; j_gene: TRBJ2-7; v_gene: TRBV6-5; abundance: NA; CDR3aa: CASSYSWEGPAYEQYF; CDR3nt: TGTGCCAGCAGTTACTCATGGGAGGGGCCCGCCTACGAGCAGTACTTC
d_gene: NA; j_gene: TRBJ1-1; v_gene: TRBV28; abundance: NA; CDR3aa: CASSQHPQGNTEAFF; CDR3nt: TGTGCCAGCAGTCAACACCCGCAGGGTAACACTGAAGCTTTCTTT
d_gene: NA; j_gene: TRBJ2-1; v_gene: TRBV13; abundance: NA; CDR3aa: CASSPGGSGRYEQFF; CDR3nt: TGTGCCAGCAGCCCAGGGGGGAGCGGGAGATATGAGCAGTTCTTC
d_gene: TRBD1; j_gene: TRBJ2-5; v_gene: TRBV2; abundance: NA; CDR3aa: CASSALGTGRETQYF; CDR3nt: TGTGCCAGCAGTGCCCTAGGGACAGGAAGAGAGACCCAGTACTTC
d_gene: NA; j_gene: TRBJ1-6; v_gene: TRBV1; abundance: NA; CDR3aa: CTSSPGPGGYNSPLHF; CDR3nt: TGCACCAGCAGCCCCGGGCCAGGAGGCTATAATTCACCCCTCCACTTT